This is a list of T cell receptor beta chains from one sample in a study of shared clonotypes between healthy human individuals. Some clones are missing from TCRdb's copy, which holds only in-frame ones; the method was immunoSEQ multiplex PCR. The table records 2.3 million or so clones, more than 85% of them present only once. The sequencing sample was made of naive CD4+ T cells from PBMCs. The source of these receptors is a man aged 18-30 years in good health. Some clones in this sample may be carry-over from other donors' samples. CDR3s leave out the opening cysteine and the closing phenylalanine or tryptophan. Each record gives: J gene, V gene, CDR3 protein.

>TRBJ1-3|TRBV5-1
ASSLWGDSGNTIY
>TRBJ2-2|TRBV6-6
ASSYSGVTGELF
>TRBJ2-5|TRBV11-3
ASRRLAREETQY
>TRBJ2-1|TRBV7-3
ASSRRESYEQF
>TRBJ2-2|TRBV6-4
ASSDINTGELF
>TRBJ1-1|TRBV2
ASSEALVTEAF
>TRBJ1-2|TRBV5-4
ASSLDRGRSGYT
>TRBJ1-2|TRBV6-5
ASSPGTEYGYT
>TRBJ2-3|TRBV5-1
ASSLGLAEPSTDTQY
>TRBJ2-1|TRBV30
ACLGAGEQF
>TRBJ2-5|TRBV28
ASSTSPRGETQY
>TRBJ2-3|TRBV6-5
ASSYSFGTADTQY
>TRBJ2-7|TRBV10-3
AISASDRPGTSVH
>TRBJ2-3|TRBV5-1
ASSTGTTSTDTQY
>TRBJ2-1|TRBV6-6
ASSVRGGRFGNEQF
>TRBJ1-2|TRBV5-1
ASSSNQGSGDYGYT
>TRBJ2-7|TRBV13
ASSLNGPYEQY
>TRBJ1-6|TRBV6-5
ASSPIRGLPLH
>TRBJ1-4|TRBV7-9
ASSQAGAIDEKLF
>TRBJ1-1|TRBV30
AWSVLKGHRGGEAF
>TRBJ2-7|TRBV4-3
ASSLQAGLEQY
>TRBJ1-1|TRBV29-1
SVEEGGATEAF
>TRBJ1-3|TRBV5-5
ASSLAGTVFENTIY
>TRBJ1-5|TRBV6-5
ASMPAISNQPQH
>TRBJ2-7|TRBV27
ASSTTGAPAAYEQY
>TRBJ1-2|TRBV19
ASSFGRGLWSGYT
>TRBJ2-1|TRBV6-4
ASSVLESDRQF
>TRBJ1-3|TRBV11-2
ASSSQWAPFSGNTIY
>TRBJ2-1|TRBV4-3
ASSQDPSGRARNEQF
>TRBJ1-4|TRBV18
ASSPGQGRRFMEKLF
>TRBJ2-7|TRBV28
ASSHSYEQY
>TRBJ2-1|TRBV5-1
ASRKASGSSYNEQF